Detailed here is one TCR beta chain. The sample has other DNA sequences that encode this CDR3 too. The data originate from a study of blood T cell repertoires in COVID-19. As for the study in general: COVID-19 samples collected from the United States, Italy and Spain covered acute and convalescent phases. T cells, B-cell-depleted T cells, or PBMCs provided the cDNA or gDNA that served as material.

Trimming removed 6 bases from V and 4 bases from J, with 12 bases in between. The CDR3 covers 13 residues. Per the germline V gene, CDR1 is KGHSH and CDR2 is LQKENI. Under the authors' procedure: For nucleated cells, counts were estimated from reference gene primer amplification. Assay: immunoSEQ multiplex PCR; the TCRdb copy retains only in-frame clones and omits some. D and trimming come from the DNA, and the V and J calls and clone size come from that table. The table has more than 200,000 clones, about nine tenths seen once. Sequencing used peripheral blood. The chain couples TRBV18 to TRBJ1-2; possible D gene TRBD1, 6 bases. This TCR came from a man aged 65 to 79 with acute or convalescent COVID-19. CDR3 nucleotide sequence: TGTGCCAGCTCTCCGGACAGAGTCTATGGCTACACCTTC. Translated, it gives CASSPDRVYGYTF.